This passage covers 24 T cell receptor beta chains from one sample sequenced in a study of blood T cell repertoires in COVID-19. Produced via immunoSEQ multiplex PCR; TCRdb's table is partial and in-frame only. The repertoire consists of roughly 230,000 clones, with about 83% occurring once and the leading ten covering less than 4.5%. Material: peripheral blood. The receptors were gathered from a man aged 45 to 65 with acute or convalescent COVID-19.

This clone has just one count. V gene TRBV6-5 combines with J gene TRBJ1-2, with D possibly TRBD1 on 5 matching bases. The germline gives CDR1 MNHEY, CDR2 SVGAGI. CDR3 size: 14 residues. Trimming removed 6 bases from V and 4 bases from J, with 15 bases in between. Here the CDR3 reads CASRPGTHFYGYTF. In DNA, the CDR3 is TGTGCCAGCAGGCCCGGGACTCACTTCTATGGCTACACCTTC.

This chain connects TRBV7-9 to TRBJ2-2, with 9 bases that match TRBD2. Germline loops: CDR1 SEHNR, CDR2 FQNEAQ (reference sequence). The CDR3 contains 17 residues. The V and J ends lost 5 bases and 7 bases, in that order; junction bases with no gene match: 14. CDR3 bases: TGTGCCAGCAGCCATCCACGCGGGGGGGCCGGTAGCGGGGAGCTGTTTTTT. Residues: CASSHPRGGAGSGELFF.

Here the CDR3 reads CASSRDSLSYEQYF. In DNA form, the CDR3 reads TGCGCCAGCAGCCGGGACAGTCTCTCCTACGAGCAGTACTTC. The chain uses TRBV5-1 and TRBJ2-7; TRBD1 agrees at 7 bases. J gave up 0 bases and V 4 bases, and 4 bases lay outside the gene matches. The germline V gene encodes CDR1 SGHRS and CDR2 YFSETQ. The CDR3 contains 14 residues.

V and J are TRBV11-3 and TRBJ2-7; 11 bases match TRBD1. Germline V gene lookup returns CDR1 SGHNT and CDR2 YENEEA. With V trimmed by 1 base and J by 4 bases, 9 bases remained unmatched. CDR3 length equals 17 residues. This CDR3 is CASSLVADGTGGYEQYF. Written as DNA, the CDR3 is TGTGCCAGCAGCTTAGTAGCGGACGGGACAGGGGGATACGAGCAGTACTTC. Complete variable domain (other parts from reference TRBV11-3 and TRBJ2-7): EAGVVQSPRYKIIEKKQPVAFWCNPISGHNTLYWYLQNLGQGPELLIRYENEEAVDDSQLPKDRFSAERLKGVDSTLKIQPAELGDSAVYLCASSLVADGTGGYEQYFGPGTRLTVT.

V usage is TRBV28 and J usage is TRBJ2-5; 10 positions agree with TRBD2. The CDR3 is made up of 21 amino acids. Germline V CDR1 and CDR2: MDHEN, SYDVKM. The J segment lost 8 bases and the V segment lost 2 bases, leaving 26 bases of the junction unmatched. This CDR3 is CASSLPPASGSMITNLLTQYF. The CDR3 DNA follows: TGTGCCAGCAGTTTACCCCCCGCTAGCGGGAGCATGATTACCAATCTACTAACCCAGTACTTC.

J is TRBJ1-1 and V is TRBV4-1; weak D call: TRBD1 (5 bases). V gave up 4 bases and J gave up 7 bases, with 19 bases separating them. The CDR3 has 15 residues. Per the germline V gene, CDR1 is MGHRA and CDR2 is YSYEKL. CDR3 sequence reads: CASSPPTGVTDEAFF. The DNA for the CDR3 is TGCGCCAGCAGCCCGCCGACGGGGGTAACGGATGAAGCTTTCTTT.

This clone was seen a single time. The chain is built from TRBV27 and TRBJ1-5; a weak D match, TRBD1 (5 bases). The CDR3 loop spans 15 amino acids. Germline-derived CDR1 and CDR2 are MNHEY and SMNVEV (reference sequence). V was trimmed by 8 bases and J by 3 bases, leaving 17 bases between them. CDR3 sequence reads: CASSRGGTDNQPQHF. The DNA of the CDR3 is TGTGCCAGCTCCCGGGGAGGGACGGACAATCAGCCCCAGCATTTT.

The chain carries TRBV28 and TRBJ1-5; weak D call: TRBD1 (6 bases). From germline, CDR1 is MDHEN and CDR2 SYDVKM. The CDR3 contains 17 residues. V gave up 8 bases and J gave up 7 bases, with 27 bases separating them. CDR3 bases: TGTGCCAGCGATCTGATTGGGGATTTGGGGGCTGGGCAGCCCCAGCATTTT. Translated: CASDLIGDLGAGQPQHF.

The rearrangement uses TRBV4-1 and TRBJ2-5, with a tentative D call TRBD2 (5 bases). The germline V gene has CDR1 MGHRA and CDR2 YSYEKL. The V end was cut by 1 base, the J end by 7 bases, with 13 bases between. The CDR3 has 14 residues. CDR3 loop: CASSQGALEGTQYF. The CDR3 DNA reads TGCGCCAGCAGCCAAGGGGCCTTAGAGGGGACCCAGTACTTC.

The chain couples TRBV19 to TRBJ2-5, with 11 bases that match TRBD2. V was clipped by 8 bases and J by 2 bases; unmatched bases: 7. CDR3 size: 15 residues. Looked up from germline, CDR1 is LNHDA and CDR2 is SQIVND (reference sequence). The CDR3 DNA is TGTGCCAGTCGACCGGGACTAGCGGATCAAGAGACCCAGTACTTC. Translation gives CASRPGLADQETQYF.

The chain carries TRBV7-2 and TRBJ2-5; D unclear. CDR3 length: 13 amino acids. Trimming cost V 3 bases and J 2 bases, with 7 bases left between them. Looked up from germline, CDR1 is SGHTA and CDR2 is FQGNSA. In DNA, the CDR3 is TGTGCCAGCAGCTTTGAGAGACAAGAGACCCAGTACTTC. Amino acids: CASSFERQETQYF.

The V call is TRBV9, the J call TRBJ2-2, with unresolved D. Deletions cut 1 base from V and 1 base from J, with 5 bases between. The CDR3 is 14 amino acids. The germline gives CDR1 SGDLS, CDR2 YYNGEE. In DNA form, the CDR3 reads TGTGCCAGCAGCGTAACCGGGAACACCGGGGAGCTGTTTTTT. Amino acids: CASSVTGNTGELFF.

The CDR3 here is CASSVEGLSNQPQHF. The CDR3 nucleotides read TGTGCCAGCAGCGTAGAGGGGTTAAGCAATCAGCCCCAGCATTTT. The J gene is TRBJ1-5, the V gene TRBV9; D might be TRBD1 (5 bases). Germline V gene data show CDR1 as SGDLS and CDR2 as YYNGEE. The CDR3 contains 15 residues. Trimming removed 0 bases from V and 1 base from J, with 8 bases in between.

J is TRBJ1-1 and V is TRBV11-2, with 9 bases fitting TRBD1. The CDR3 runs to 13 residues. CDR1 is SGHAT and CDR2 is FQNNGV in the germline V gene. Trimming took 6 bases from V and 6 from J; bases not matched to a gene: 5. CDR3 sequence (DNA): TGTGCCAGCAGTTCCACAGGGGGCCCTGAAGCTTTCTTT. Amino acid sequence: CASSSTGGPEAFF. Variable domain in full (rest from reference TRBV11-2 and TRBJ1-1): EAGVAQSPRYKIIEKRQSVAFWCNPISGHATLYWYQQILGQGPKLLIQFQNNGVVDDSQLPKDRFSAERLKGVDSTLKIQPAKLEDSAVYLCASSSTGGPEAFFGQGTRLTVV.

V and J are TRBV5-6 and TRBJ1-6; no firm D call. The ends were cut back, 5 bases at V and 7 bases at J, with 10 bases in the middle. CDR1 and CDR2 from the germline V gene are SGHDT and YYEEEE. The CDR3 runs to 13 residues. CDR3 DNA: TGTGCCAGCAGGTTTTACAACAATTCACCCCTCCACTTT. Protein sequence: CASRFYNNSPLHF.

V and J are TRBV19 and TRBJ1-1, with TRBD1 as a possible D gene (6 bases). This CDR3 has 15 residues. V shed 6 bases and J shed 1 base, with 15 bases lying between them. Germline V CDR1 and CDR2: LNHDA, SQIVND (reference sequence). The CDR3 reads CASSKPGTTNTEAFF. Here the CDR3 DNA reads TGTGCCAGTAGCAAACCCGGGACAACGAACACTGAAGCTTTCTTT.

The chain links TRBV4-2 to TRBJ2-1; 9 nucleotides line up with TRBD1. J was trimmed by 10 bases and V by 4 bases; bases with no gene match: 8. Germline assignment: CDR1 LGHNA and CDR2 YNFKEQ. The CDR3 consists of 14 residues. The CDR3 coding sequence is TGTGCCAGCAGCCCGGGACAGGGTGCTGGGGAGCAGTTCTTC. Its translation: CASSPGQGAGEQFF.

The V gene is TRBV15, the J gene TRBJ1-2, with D perhaps matching TRBD1 (6 bases). This CDR3 has 13 residues. The germline V gene encodes CDR1 LNHNV and CDR2 YYDKDF (reference sequence). V shed 5 bases and J shed 7 bases, with 14 bases lying between them. The CDR3 protein is CATSWGQGGGYTF. The CDR3 DNA follows: TGTGCCACCAGCTGGGGGCAGGGCGGTGGCTACACCTTC.

The chain links TRBV6-5 to TRBJ1-6, with D perhaps TRBD1 (6 bases). Germline loops: CDR1 MNHEY, CDR2 SVGAGI. Trimming removed 2 bases at V and 10 bases at J, with 12 bases between. The CDR3 spans 14 residues. CDR3 sequence reads: CASSYRQVSSPLHF. The DNA of the CDR3 is TGTGCCAGCAGTTACCGACAGGTGTCGTCACCCCTCCACTTT.

The chain has TRBV6-1 and TRBJ1-2; 7 positions match TRBD1. With V trimmed by 7 bases and J by 1 base, 6 bases remained unmatched. Germline loops: CDR1 MNHNS, CDR2 SASEGT. This CDR3 region has 14 residues. The DNA of the CDR3 is TGTGCCAGCACCGACGGGACAGTTAACTATGGCTACACCTTC. It codes for CASTDGTVNYGYTF.

The sample holds one count of this clone. The chain uses TRBV3-1 (or the pseudogene TRBV3-2) and TRBJ1-4, with D hard to call. This CDR3 comprises 16 residues. V lost 1 base and J 8 bases, leaving 17 bases between the germline ends. Germline CDR1 reads LGHDT; CDR2 reads YNNKEL (reference sequence). The CDR3 is CASSQVVGNQPEKLFF. CDR3 DNA: TGTGCCAGCAGCCAAGTGGTGGGCAACCAACCGGAAAAACTGTTTTTT.

The V gene is TRBV5-4, the J gene TRBJ2-1; TRBD2 matches 13 bases. The CDR3 spans 18 residues. Unmatched junction bases numbered 10, after V lost 0 bases and J lost 7 bases. Germline V CDR1 and CDR2: SGHNT, YYREEE (reference sequence). The CDR3 DNA follows: TGTGCCAGCAGCTTGGGACTAGCGGGAGGTCGCCGGGGGAATGAGCAGTTCTTC. Translated: CASSLGLAGGRRGNEQFF.

V is TRBV10-3 and J is TRBJ1-2; 9 bases align to TRBD1. Trimming cost V 6 bases and J 3 bases; bases outside gene matches: 5. CDR1 is ENHRY and CDR2 is SYGVKD in the germline V gene. The CDR3 length is 14 residues. For the CDR3, the DNA is TGTGCCATCAGGACAGGGGGAGGCGACTATGGCTACACCTTC. Protein sequence: CAIRTGGGDYGYTF.

This clone occurred a few times. The J gene is TRBJ1-3, the V gene TRBV28, with a possible D match to TRBD1 (5 bases). Trimming pared 8 bases from V and 0 bases from J, leaving 23 bases between. This CDR3 spans 18 amino acids. The germline V gene has CDR1 MDHEN and CDR2 SYDVKM. The CDR3 loop is CASAGKGIHIYSGNTIYF. DNA for the CDR3: TGTGCCAGCGCCGGAAAGGGGATCCACATCTACTCTGGAAACACCATATATTTT.